This passage covers 28 T cell receptor beta chains from one sample sequenced in a study of cytotoxic CD8 clonotypes in ibrutinib-treated CLL. The protocol was immunoSEQ multiplex PCR, while the TCRdb copy is restricted to in-frame clones and leaves out a portion. The sample carries fewer than 150,000 clones, roughly 80% recorded once. Sample: PBMCs, taken after 24 months of ibrutinib treatment. The receptors come from a human donor with chronic lymphocytic leukemia.

This clone was picked up a small number of times. V gene TRBV9 combines with J gene TRBJ1-3, with 7 bases matching TRBD1. Trimming took 2 bases from V and 0 from J; bases not matched to a gene: 5. CDR3 length equals 16 residues. The germline CDR1 and CDR2 sequences are SGDLS and YYNGEE. Here the CDR3 reads CASSVLGTDSGNTIYF. The CDR3 DNA reads TGTGCCAGCAGCGTCCTCGGGACAGACTCTGGAAACACCATATATTTT. Full variable domain (rest looked up from reference TRBV9 and TRBJ1-3): DSGVTQTPKHLITATGQRVTLRCSPRSGDLSVYWYQQSLDQGLQFLIQYYNGEERAKGNILERFSAQQFPDLHSELNLSSLELGDSALYFCASSVLGTDSGNTIYFGEGSWLTVV.

CDR3 region: CASSLGDYEQYF. Here the CDR3 DNA reads TGTGCCAGCAGCTTGGGTGATTACGAGCAGTACTTC. The chain links TRBV5-5 to TRBJ2-7; D is ambiguous. The germline V and J ends were trimmed by 0 bases and 4 bases, with 5 bases remaining between them. Germline V gives CDR1 SGHKS, CDR2 YYEKEE (reference sequence). This CDR3 region has 12 residues.

The chain combines TRBV30 with TRBJ1-4; 9 bases are a match to TRBD1. CDR1 and CDR2 (germline): GTSNPN, SVGIG (reference sequence). CDR3 length equals 16 residues. V lost 4 bases, J lost 5 bases, and 11 bases stayed unmatched. The CDR3 DNA sequence: TGTGCCTGGAATCCCAGTCACAGGGGGCCAAATGAAAAACTGTTTTTT. This gives the protein CAWNPSHRGPNEKLFF. Using reference TRBV30 and TRBJ1-4 for the parts outside the CDR3, the full variable domain is SQTIHQWPATLVQPVGSPLSLECTVEGTSNPNLYWYRQAAGRGLQLLFYSVGIGQISSEVPQNLSASRPQDRQFILSSKKLLLSDSGFYLCAWNPSHRGPNEKLFFGSGTQLSVL.

This clone was seen a few times. The gene calls are TRBV10-3 and TRBJ1-4, with 9 bases aligning to TRBD1. With 0 bases clipped from V and 6 bases from J, the junction kept 2 bases outside the gene matches. CDR3 length: 15 residues. CDR1 and CDR2 (germline): ENHRY, SYGVKD. The CDR3 bases are TGTGCCATCAGTGAGTCGGACAGGGGAGATGAAAAACTGTTTTTT. This sequence encodes CAISESDRGDEKLFF.

This clone was counted a single time. A read error may explain this, as a much larger clone is one base away. This sequence joins TRBV6-4 and TRBJ2-2, with 11 bases matching TRBD1. With V trimmed by 2 bases and J by 6 bases, 2 bases remained unmatched. Germline-derived CDR1 and CDR2 are MRHNA and SNTAGT. The CDR3 runs 15 residues. CDR3 in DNA: TGTGCCAGCAGTGACGGGACAGGGGGTCCCGGGGAGCTGTTTTTT. Translation gives CASSDGTGGPGELFF.

The chain joins TRBV28 to TRBJ2-5, with 10 bases aligning to TRBD1. From germline, CDR1 is MDHEN and CDR2 SYDVKM. Germline trimming cut 1 base from V and 1 base from J; bases unmatched to any gene: 3. This CDR3 comprises 16 residues. CDR3 sequence reads: CASSLSGQGTQETQYF. CDR3 bases: TGTGCCAGCAGTTTATCGGGACAGGGGACCCAAGAGACCCAGTACTTC.

In this sample, this clone turned up once. The chain employs TRBV6-5 and TRBJ1-2, with D tentatively TRBD1 (6 bases). The V and J ends lost 0 bases and 4 bases respectively, with 9 bases between them. The germline V gene has CDR1 MNHEY and CDR2 SVGAGI. This CDR3 is 14 amino acids long. DNA of the CDR3: TGTGCCAGCAGTTACTCGAACAGGGTCTATGGCTACACCTTC. Amino acid sequence: CASSYSNRVYGYTF.

The chain is built from TRBV28 and TRBJ1-2, with D maybe TRBD1 (5 bases). Germline V gives CDR1 MDHEN, CDR2 SYDVKM. V lost 3 bases, J lost 7 bases, and 12 bases lay in between. This CDR3 comprises 13 residues. The CDR3 region has the DNA TGTGCCAGCAGTTTGGTGGGGACGCTTGGCTACACCTTC. This gives the protein CASSLVGTLGYTF.

The chain uses TRBV5-5 and TRBJ1-6; tentative D call: TRBD1 (5 bases). This CDR3 spans 15 amino acids. Germline assignment: CDR1 SGHKS and CDR2 YYEKEE (reference sequence). The ends were cut back, 4 bases at V and 9 bases at J, with 17 bases in the middle. CDR3 loop: CASSEQPGSGSPLHF. In DNA, the CDR3 is TGTGCCAGCAGCGAACAACCAGGGTCGGGTTCACCCCTCCACTTT.

The V call is TRBV5-4, the J call TRBJ2-5, with unresolved D. This CDR3 comprises 14 residues. V shed 0 bases and J shed 2 bases, with 8 bases lying between them. Per the germline V gene, CDR1 is SGHNT and CDR2 is YYREEE (reference sequence). The CDR3 coding sequence is TGTGCCAGCAGCTTGGGTAGTTTACAAGAGACCCAGTACTTC. It is translated as CASSLGSLQETQYF.

The chain has TRBV7-7 and TRBJ2-7, with 7 bases fitting TRBD1. V dropped 5 bases and J dropped 3; count of bases not matched to a gene: 4. The CDR3 has 13 amino acids. Germline V gene lookup returns CDR1 SSHAT and CDR2 FNYEAQ (reference sequence). The CDR3 nucleotides are TGTGCCAGCAGCCCTGGGACAGACTACGAGCAGTACTTC. Protein: CASSPGTDYEQYF.

This clone showed up just a few times. This rearrangement joins TRBV2 to TRBJ1-2; TRBD1 matches at 9 bases. The germline gives CDR1 SNHLY, CDR2 FYNNEI. V gave up 2 bases and J gave up 7 bases; unmatched junction bases: 11. The length of the CDR3 is 16 residues. CDR3 bases: TGTGCCAGCAGTGAATGGCCCGGACAGGGGCTCGCTGGCTACACCTTC. Its translation is CASSEWPGQGLAGYTF.

The rearrangement joins TRBV19 to TRBJ1-5, with TRBD1 matching 9 bases. The CDR3 covers 14 residues. Trimming took 5 bases from V and 7 from J; bases not matched to a gene: 6. The germline V gene encodes CDR1 LNHDA and CDR2 SQIVND (reference sequence). In nucleotides, the CDR3 is TGTGCCAGTAGTCGGACAGGGGATTTCCAGCCCCAGCATTTT. Translating gives CASSRTGDFQPQHF.

This clone was seen more than once but under ten times. This chain connects TRBV30 to TRBJ1-5; 7 bases fit TRBD1. Germline V gene data show CDR1 as GTSNPN and CDR2 as SVGIG (reference sequence). V lost 5 bases to trimming and J lost 3 bases; unmatched junction nucleotides: 4. The CDR3 contains 13 residues. In DNA, the CDR3 is TGTGCCTGGGGGGGACAGTACAATCAGCCCCAGCATTTT. Translation: CAWGGQYNQPQHF.

The CDR3 DNA reads TGTGCCAGCAGCACCCGCGGGACTAGCGGGGGCCCGGGGGCCCAGTACTTC. Translating it yields CASSTRGTSGGPGAQYF. The chain carries TRBV7-2 and TRBJ2-5; TRBD2 aligns across 14 bases. The CDR3 is 17 amino acids. Trimming at V came to 5 bases and at J to 9 bases, leaving 14 bases not matched to a gene. Germline V gene sequence: CDR1 SGHTA, CDR2 FQGNSA.

This sequence joins TRBV5-1 and TRBJ1-1; D gene uncertain. Per germline, CDR1 SGHRS and CDR2 YFSETQ. The CDR3 is 14 amino acids. Trimming took off 1 base at V and 4 bases at J, with 11 bases between the two ends. CDR3 protein: CASSLFGKGTEAFF. The CDR3 nucleotides are TGCGCCAGCAGCTTGTTTGGAAAGGGCACTGAAGCTTTCTTT.

The rearrangement joins TRBV7-2 to TRBJ2-3; 13 nucleotides agree with TRBD2. The CDR3 contains 15 residues. Germline assignment: CDR1 SGHTA and CDR2 FQGNSA. Unmatched junction bases numbered 0, after V lost 1 base and J lost 5 bases. CDR3 sequence (DNA): TGTGCCAGCAGCTTAGGACTAGCGGGGGGAGATACGCAGTATTTT. Translated: CASSLGLAGGDTQYF.

The V and J genes are TRBV6-5 and TRBJ1-6; 7 bases are shared with TRBD1. The germline V gene has CDR1 MNHEY and CDR2 SVGAGI. V dropped 6 bases and J dropped 4; count of bases not matched to a gene: 3. The CDR3 extends over 14 amino acids. DNA for the CDR3: TGTGCCAGCAGCCTGGGACAGTATAATTCACCCCTCCACTTT. Its translation: CASSLGQYNSPLHF.

The chain links TRBV6-6 to TRBJ2-3; weak D call: TRBD2 (5 bases). The germline V and J ends were trimmed by 6 bases and 3 bases, with 16 bases remaining between them. CDR1 and CDR2 from the germline V gene are MNHNY and SVGAGI (reference sequence). There are 15 residues in the CDR3. CDR3 sequence: CASSLPRAVTDTQYF. The CDR3 DNA is TGTGCCAGCAGCCTCCCGCGGGCCGTGACAGATACGCAGTATTTT.

V gene TRBV7-9 combines with J gene TRBJ1-1, with D perhaps TRBD1 (6 bases). Trimming pared 6 bases from V and 3 bases from J, leaving 17 bases between. Germline lookup yields CDR1 SEHNR and CDR2 FQNEAQ (reference sequence). There are 15 residues in the CDR3. CDR3 nucleotides: TGTGCCAGCAGTCCAGGCAGGGGTGGGTACACTGAAGCTTTCTTT. Translated: CASSPGRGGYTEAFF.

This clone was recorded a few times. The CDR3 reads CAWRTGKGSGQETQYF. The DNA of the CDR3 is TGTGCCTGGAGAACCGGAAAGGGATCCGGGCAAGAGACCCAGTACTTC. The chain is built from TRBV30 and TRBJ2-5; D unresolved. CDR3 size: 16 residues. The V and J ends lost 3 bases and 2 bases respectively, with 19 bases between them. In germline, CDR1 is GTSNPN, CDR2 SVGIG (reference sequence).

This sequence joins TRBV6-5 and TRBJ2-1, with TRBD1 identical over 8 bases. V gave up 2 bases and J gave up 0 bases; unmatched junction bases: 0. The CDR3 is 15 residues long. Germline CDR1 is MNHEY and CDR2 is SVGAGI. CDR3 DNA: TGTGCCAGCAGTTACACAGGGGGCTCCTACAATGAGCAGTTCTTC. This sequence encodes CASSYTGGSYNEQFF.

The V call is TRBV19, the J call TRBJ2-5, with 11 bases fitting TRBD1. Germline trimming cut 7 bases from V and 5 bases from J; bases unmatched to any gene: 6. CDR3 size: 14 residues. Germline V lookup: CDR1 LNHDA, CDR2 SQIVND (reference sequence). The CDR3, as DNA: TGTGCCAGTACCGGGGACAGGGGGTCGGAGACCCAGTACTTC. Translation: CASTGDRGSETQYF.

This chain links TRBV6-5 with TRBJ2-5; D ambiguous. Germline values: CDR1 MNHEY, CDR2 SVGAGI. The CDR3 loop spans 13 amino acids. V was cut by 4 bases and J by 0 bases, with 6 bases left in between. CDR3: CASSFEDQETQYF. In DNA form, the CDR3 reads TGTGCCAGCAGTTTCGAGGACCAAGAGACCCAGTACTTC.

Details on this clone: The same CDR3 arises from other DNA sequences in this sample as well. The chain combines TRBV9 with TRBJ2-7; D call uncertain. The CDR3 length is 15 residues. V lost 0 bases and J 4 bases, leaving 14 bases between the germline ends. The germline CDR1 and CDR2 sequences are SGDLS and YYNGEE. The CDR3 DNA sequence: TGTGCCAGCAGCGTAGGGCCAGGCGTCTCTTACGAGCAGTACTTC. It yields the protein CASSVGPGVSYEQYF.

This chain uses TRBV18 with TRBJ2-1; 8 nucleotides line up with TRBD2. The CDR3 totals 14 residues. Germline CDR1 is KGHSH and CDR2 is LQKENI. Trimming took 3 bases from V and 5 from J; bases not matched to a gene: 3. In nucleotides, the CDR3 is TGTGCCAGCTCACCCCGGGGGGGGGACAATGAGCAGTTCTTC. Protein product: CASSPRGGDNEQFF.

The chain combines TRBV7-2 with TRBJ2-1; 8 bases are a match to TRBD2. Per germline, CDR1 SGHTA and CDR2 FQGNSA. The CDR3 spans 15 residues. The ends lost 2 bases at V and 2 bases at J; junction bases unmatched: 2. As DNA, the CDR3 is TGTGCCAGCAGCTTAACTAGCGGAACCTACAATGAGCAGTTCTTC. Translating it yields CASSLTSGTYNEQFF.

The V gene is TRBV7-8, the J gene TRBJ1-3; no clear D gene. Trimming stripped 2 bases from V and 3 bases from J, with 8 bases between. Germline loops: CDR1 SGHVS, CDR2 FQNEAQ. The CDR3 has 14 residues. The CDR3 sequence: CASSLTGFGNTIYF. The CDR3, as DNA: TGTGCCAGCAGCTTAACGGGATTTGGAAACACCATATATTTT.